Included here is one TCR beta chain sequence, with context. This specimen comes from a study of CD8 T cells in Susac syndrome. Whole-study context: Sequenced Susac syndrome patients included over five with active disease and under 10 who were in remission.

Reverse transcription of about 0.5 to 1 ug RNA was carried out with random hexamers. The amplification used immunoSEQ multiplex PCR on TCR beta CDR3; it spanned 54 Vbeta and 13 Jbeta. TCRdb used MiXCR to reprocess the immunoSEQ multiplex PCR reads, holding one entry per CDR3 protein. The top ten hold about 0.12% of the sample, which has 150,000 or so distinct CDR3 sequences, about 96% seen once. The origin of this receptor is a human donor with Susac syndrome. The sequencing sample was made of CD4+ T cells from PBMCs.

The CDR3 coding sequence is TGTGCCATCGGACAAAAGAACACCGGGGAGCTGTTTTTT. Translated, it gives CAIGQKNTGELFF. The rearrangement joins TRBV10-3 to TRBJ2-2; perhaps TRBD1 as D (5 bases). The CDR3 covers 13 residues. CDR1 is ENHRY, CDR2 SYGVKD, per germline. Trimming pared 8 bases from V and 1 base from J, leaving 8 bases between.